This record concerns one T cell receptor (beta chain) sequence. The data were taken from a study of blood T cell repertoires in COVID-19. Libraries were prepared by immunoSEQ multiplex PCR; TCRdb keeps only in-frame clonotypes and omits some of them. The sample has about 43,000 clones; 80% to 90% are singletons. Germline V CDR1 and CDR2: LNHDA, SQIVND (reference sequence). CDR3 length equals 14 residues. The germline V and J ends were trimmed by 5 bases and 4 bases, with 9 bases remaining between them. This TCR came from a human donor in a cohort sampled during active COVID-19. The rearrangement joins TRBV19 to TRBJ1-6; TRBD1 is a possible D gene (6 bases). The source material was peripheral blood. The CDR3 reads CASSVQGYNSPLHF. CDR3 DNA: TGTGCCAGTAGTGTCCAGGGGTATAATTCACCCCTCCACTTT.